This T cell receptor beta chain was obtained from a study of cytomegalovirus exposure and HLA in healthy donors. Findings of the study overall: There was a cluster of highly shared sequence variants that was likely a sequencing artifact. Later analysis reportedly placed an Asian-associated ancestry cluster below the approximately 700-donor mean in N-insertions.

Details on this clone: What it recognizes is unknown.

PCR primers comprised 60 Vbeta and 13 Jbeta primers. Per the original data handling: The authors later counted roughly 79 million unique TCR beta chains, roughly 11 million of them shared. Profiled with immunoSEQ multiplex PCR; TCRdb holds only in-frame clones, not every one. Clone size and the V and J calls come from that table; the DNA yielded D and trimming. The sample comprises around 120,000 clones, over 65% of which are singletons, and around 3.3% rests with the top ten. The sequencing sample was made of PBMCs. The sequence came from a woman aged 25 to 39 in good health and CMV-seropositive.

CDR3: CASSRTRTGSKKLFF. CDR3 DNA: TGTGCCAGCAGCCGTACACGGACAGGGTCCAAAAAACTGTTTTTT. The chain carries TRBV7-8 and TRBJ1-4, with 8 bases aligning to TRBD1. This CDR3 comprises 15 residues. V lost 5 bases to trimming and J lost 9 bases; unmatched junction nucleotides: 11. CDR1 and CDR2 (germline): SGHVS, FQNEAQ. Supplemented by reference TRBV7-8 and TRBJ1-4, the full variable domain reads GAGVSQSPRYKVAKRGQDVALRCDPISGHVSLFWYQQALGQGPEFLTYFQNEAQLDKSGLPSDRFFAERPEGSVSTLKIQRTQQEDSAVYLCASSRTRTGSKKLFFGSGTQLSVL.